These T cell receptor beta chains were read from a single sample in a study of shared clonotypes between healthy human individuals. TCRdb's copy holds only in-frame clones and misses some; the assay was immunoSEQ multiplex PCR. The table lists some 300,000 clones, around 67% of them singletons, with about 9.4% in the top ten. The sample comprised memory CD4+ T cells sorted from blood. The receptors come from a man between 25 and 39 years old in good health. Each CDR3 is given without its conserved first and last residue. The order of the fields is V gene, CDR3 length, CDR3 protein.

V gene: TRBV4-1
CDR3 length: 16
CDR3 protein: ASSRTPLAGEGYNEQF

V gene: TRBV7-6
CDR3 length: 11
CDR3 protein: ASSLNRDQPQH

V gene: TRBV5-6
CDR3 length: 11
CDR3 protein: ASSLADPGGAF

V gene: TRBV30
CDR3 length: 12
CDR3 protein: AWSVLAANNEQF

V gene: TRBV18
CDR3 length: 16
CDR3 protein: ASSLNYASGSGADTQY

V gene: TRBV2
CDR3 length: 11
CDR3 protein: ASSVGQYNEQF

V gene: TRBV25-1
CDR3 length: 15
CDR3 protein: ASSDVAGSLVQETQY

V gene: TRBV20-1
CDR3 length: 9
CDR3 protein: SAFREMEAF

V gene: TRBV28
CDR3 length: 11
CDR3 protein: ASSLVGPYEQY

V gene: TRBV19
CDR3 length: 12
CDR3 protein: ASSAGLRSYEQY

V gene: TRBV4-2
CDR3 length: 11
CDR3 protein: ASQGRLQETQY

V gene: TRBV28
CDR3 length: 12
CDR3 protein: ATTPNRPNEKLF

V gene: TRBV14
CDR3 length: 12
CDR3 protein: ASSQAWRADTQY

V gene: TRBV11-1
CDR3 length: 10
CDR3 protein: ASSPQSDTQY

V gene: TRBV18
CDR3 length: 10
CDR3 protein: ASSHSTGELF

V gene: TRBV30
CDR3 length: 12
CDR3 protein: AWSPTPLLETQY

V gene: TRBV29-1
CDR3 length: 10
CDR3 protein: SAQGVTYEQY

V gene: TRBV15
CDR3 length: 14
CDR3 protein: ATSRQAATSNQPQH